This passage covers 5 T cell receptor beta chains from one sample sequenced in a study of T cells in Graves' hyperthyroidism and ophthalmopathy. Amplification yielded TCR beta CDR3 regions, with RNA transcripts as the source. The HTBI primer set was used in a first-round RT-PCR of the TCR CDR3. Each CDR3 protein is one row after TCRdb ran MiXCR on the multiplex PCR reads. The sample has under 550,000 distinct CDR3 sequences; approximately 20% are singletons. The specimen was blood. These receptors came from a man between 35 and 55 years old with Graves' ophthalmopathy.

This clonotype occurred many times. The chain carries TRBV7-9 and TRBJ2-7; TRBD2 matches at 7 bases. This CDR3 region has 14 residues. Germline V gives CDR1 SEHNR, CDR2 FQNEAQ (reference sequence). The V and J ends lost 5 bases and 4 bases, in that order; junction bases with no gene match: 8. DNA for the CDR3: TGTGCCAGCAGCACGGGACTACCCGGATACGAGCAGTACTTC. Protein: CASSTGLPGYEQYF.

This clonotype appeared a few times. V and J are TRBV4-1 and TRBJ2-4, with 7 bases matching TRBD2. This CDR3 region has 20 residues. Germline-derived CDR1 and CDR2 are MGHRA and YSYEKL. With 0 bases clipped from V and 7 bases from J, the junction kept 21 bases outside the gene matches. The CDR3 nucleotides are TGCGCCAGCAGCCAAGAATCCAACACCCTTGGGAGGGGCGAGTGGAACATTCAGTACTTC. The encoded protein is CASSQESNTLGRGEWNIQYF.

This clonotype showed up many times. This sequence joins TRBV11-2 and TRBJ2-5, with a weak D call TRBD2 (6 bases). The V end lost 5 bases, the J end lost 5 bases, and 15 bases lay between the germline ends. The CDR3 runs 14 residues. Germline CDR1 and CDR2: SGHAT and FQNNGV. CDR3 amino acids: CASSLRWGEETQYF. DNA of the CDR3: TGTGCCAGCAGCCTCCGTTGGGGGGAGGAGACCCAGTACTTC.

The J gene is TRBJ2-7, the V gene TRBV11-2; 10 bases match TRBD1. Germline-derived CDR1 and CDR2 are SGHAT and FQNNGV. This CDR3 contains 17 residues. V trimming: 5 bases; J trimming: 1 base; junction bases outside the gene matches: 11. The CDR3 loop reads CASSPIGTGAYSYEQYF. The DNA for the CDR3 is TGTGCCAGCAGCCCGATTGGGACAGGGGCCTATTCCTACGAGCAGTACTTC.

The chain employs TRBV6-1 and TRBJ2-3; no definite D call. Germline loops: CDR1 MNHNS, CDR2 SASEGT. V was cut by 10 bases and J by 0 bases, with 11 bases left in between. The length of the CDR3 is 13 residues. This chain's CDR3 is CATRIGSTDTQYF. The CDR3 DNA sequence: TGTGCCACCCGCATCGGTAGCACAGATACGCAGTATTTT.